The entry below describes one TCR beta chain. This receptor's antigen is unknown. It has no much larger one-base neighbor in the sample; base qualities were not kept. There are 15 amino acids in the CDR3, from cysteine to phenylalanine inclusive. CDR3 DNA is the only sequence kept; it has 45 bases, read in frame from the first base. Per the germline V gene (reference sequence), PRHDT is the CDR1 and FYEKMQ is the CDR2. Trimming removed 4 bases from V and 7 bases from J; the gene matches leave 11 bases unexplained. This entry comes from a study of T cell changes during pregnancy in multiple sclerosis (dated by TCRdb to about 2019). At the level of the whole study: In women with multiple sclerosis, the researchers looked at how the T cell repertoire shifted as pregnancy progressed.

Library prep was done by the immunoSEQ multiplex PCR assay. TCRdb obtained this table from immuneACCESS and retained in-frame rearrangements with V and J assigned. These tables miss some clones; where compared with another copy, unresolved V genes account for less than half of the shortfall, and the remainder is unexplained. The sample table records about 40,000 clones; roughly 90% of these occur just once. Approximately 12% of the sample is in the top ten clones. This chain joins TRBV13 to TRBJ2-7, and TRBD1 aligns with 9 junction nucleotides. The receptor was isolated from a female donor with multiple sclerosis, enrolled in a pregnancy study. The material sequenced was CD8+ T cells from peripheral blood mononuclear cells, taken in the first trimester of pregnancy. The CDR3: CASSSGTGIFGEQYF. The DNA sequence is TGTGCCAGCAGCTCCGGGACAGGGATTTTTGGGGAGCAGTACTTC.